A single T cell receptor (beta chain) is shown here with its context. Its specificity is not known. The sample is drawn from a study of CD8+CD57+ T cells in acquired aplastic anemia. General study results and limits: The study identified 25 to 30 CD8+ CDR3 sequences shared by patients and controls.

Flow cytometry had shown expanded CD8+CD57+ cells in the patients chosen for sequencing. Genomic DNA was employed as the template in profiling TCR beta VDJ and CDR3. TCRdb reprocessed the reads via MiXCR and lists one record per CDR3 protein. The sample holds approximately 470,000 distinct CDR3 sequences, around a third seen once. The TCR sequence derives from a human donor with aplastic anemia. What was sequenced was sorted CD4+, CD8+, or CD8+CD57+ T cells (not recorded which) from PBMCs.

For the CDR3, the DNA is TGTGCCAGCAGTACCTGGGGACTTCTTGGCTACACCTTC. Amino acid sequence: CASSTWGLLGYTF. The rearrangement joins TRBV12-3 or TRBV12-4 to TRBJ1-2; the D gene is possibly TRBD1 (5 bases). The CDR3 extends over 13 amino acids. V was shortened by 5 bases and J by 7 bases, with 14 bases between the two germline ends.